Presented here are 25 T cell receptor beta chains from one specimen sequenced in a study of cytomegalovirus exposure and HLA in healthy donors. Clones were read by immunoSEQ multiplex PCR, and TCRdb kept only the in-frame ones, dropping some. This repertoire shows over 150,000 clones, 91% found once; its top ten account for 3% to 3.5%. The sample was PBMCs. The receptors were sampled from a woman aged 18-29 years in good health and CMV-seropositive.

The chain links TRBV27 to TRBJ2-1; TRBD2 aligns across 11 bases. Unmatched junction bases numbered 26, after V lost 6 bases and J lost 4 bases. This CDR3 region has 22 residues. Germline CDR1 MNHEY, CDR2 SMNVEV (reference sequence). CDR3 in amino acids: CASSPGTSGSTPSGGIYNEQFF. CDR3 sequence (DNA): TGTGCCAGCAGCCCCGGGACTAGCGGCTCCACGCCTTCCGGGGGCATATACAATGAGCAGTTCTTC.

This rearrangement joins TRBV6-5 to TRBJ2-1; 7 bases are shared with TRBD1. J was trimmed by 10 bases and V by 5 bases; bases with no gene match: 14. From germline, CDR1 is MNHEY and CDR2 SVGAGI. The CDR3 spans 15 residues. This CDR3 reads CASSTTGINPKEQFF. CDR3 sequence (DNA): TGTGCCAGCAGTACGACAGGGATCAACCCGAAGGAGCAGTTCTTC.

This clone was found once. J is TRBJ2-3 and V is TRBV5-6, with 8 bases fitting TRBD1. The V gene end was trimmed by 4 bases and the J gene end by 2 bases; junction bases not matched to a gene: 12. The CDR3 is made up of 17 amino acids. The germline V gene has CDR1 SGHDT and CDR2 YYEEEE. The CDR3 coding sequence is TGTGCCAGCAGCCCCGCCGGGACAGGCCTAAACACAGATACGCAGTATTTT. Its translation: CASSPAGTGLNTDTQYF.

The CDR3 is CASSAGTAKETQYF. DNA for the CDR3: TGTGCCAGCAGTGCAGGGACAGCGAAAGAGACCCAGTACTTC. The rearrangement joins TRBV25-1 to TRBJ2-5; TRBD1 matches 7 bases. This CDR3 is built from 14 residues. V lost 4 bases and J lost 3; bases outside the gene matches: 5. Germline V gene lookup returns CDR1 MGHDK and CDR2 SYGVNS.

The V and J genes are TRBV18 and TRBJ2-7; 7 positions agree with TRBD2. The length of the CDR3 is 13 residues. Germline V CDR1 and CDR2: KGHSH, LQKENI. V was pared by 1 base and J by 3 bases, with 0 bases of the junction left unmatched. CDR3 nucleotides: TGTGCCAGCTCACCACGGGGGGGCTACGAGCAGTACTTC. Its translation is CASSPRGGYEQYF.

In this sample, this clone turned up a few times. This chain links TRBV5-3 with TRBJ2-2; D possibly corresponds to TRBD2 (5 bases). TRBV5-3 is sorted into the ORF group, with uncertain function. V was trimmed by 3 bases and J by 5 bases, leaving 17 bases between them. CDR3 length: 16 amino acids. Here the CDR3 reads CARSSMAEGRTGELFF. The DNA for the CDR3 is TGTGCCAGAAGCTCGATGGCCGAGGGAAGGACCGGGGAGCTGTTTTTT.

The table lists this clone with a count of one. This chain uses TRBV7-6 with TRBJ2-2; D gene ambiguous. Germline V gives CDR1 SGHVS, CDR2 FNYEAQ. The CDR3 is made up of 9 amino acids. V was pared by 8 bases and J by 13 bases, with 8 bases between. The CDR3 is CASFKRLFF. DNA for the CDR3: TGTGCCAGCTTCAAGAGGCTGTTTTTT.

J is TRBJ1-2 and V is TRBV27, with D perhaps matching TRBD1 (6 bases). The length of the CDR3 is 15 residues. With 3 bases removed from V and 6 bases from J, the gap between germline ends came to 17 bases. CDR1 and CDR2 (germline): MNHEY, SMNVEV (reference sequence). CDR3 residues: CASSFRGPTFNGYTF. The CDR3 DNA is TGTGCCAGCAGTTTCAGGGGCCCCACCTTTAATGGCTACACCTTC.

CDR3 loop: CAWRPGGAGELFF. DNA for the CDR3: TGTGCCTGGAGACCGGGGGGGGCCGGGGAGCTGTTTTTT. V and J are TRBV30 and TRBJ2-2; 8 bases line up with TRBD2. J was trimmed by 6 bases and V by 3 bases; bases with no gene match: 3. Germline CDR1 GTSNPN, CDR2 SVGIG (reference sequence). The CDR3 has 13 residues.

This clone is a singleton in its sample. The CDR3, as DNA: TGTGCCAGCAGCCCCGGGACAGCGAACACCGGGGAGCTGTTTTTT. It translates to CASSPGTANTGELFF. The chain employs TRBV27 and TRBJ2-2; 7 bases match TRBD1. The V gene end was trimmed by 6 bases and the J gene end by 0 bases; junction bases not matched to a gene: 4. The V gene's germline CDR1 is MNHEY and CDR2 SMNVEV (reference sequence). The CDR3 spans 15 residues.

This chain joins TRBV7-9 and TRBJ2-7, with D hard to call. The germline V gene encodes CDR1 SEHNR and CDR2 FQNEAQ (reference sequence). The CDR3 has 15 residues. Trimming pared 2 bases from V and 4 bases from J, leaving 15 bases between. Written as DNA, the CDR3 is TGTGCCAGCAGCTTACCAGGTGCTGAAAGGTACGAGCAGTACTTC. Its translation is CASSLPGAERYEQYF.

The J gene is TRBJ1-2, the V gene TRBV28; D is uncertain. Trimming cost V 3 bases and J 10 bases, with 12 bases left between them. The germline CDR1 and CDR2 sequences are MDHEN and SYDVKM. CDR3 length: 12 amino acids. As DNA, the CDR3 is TGTGCCAGCAGTTTGGTATCTAAGATCTACACCTTC. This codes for CASSLVSKIYTF.

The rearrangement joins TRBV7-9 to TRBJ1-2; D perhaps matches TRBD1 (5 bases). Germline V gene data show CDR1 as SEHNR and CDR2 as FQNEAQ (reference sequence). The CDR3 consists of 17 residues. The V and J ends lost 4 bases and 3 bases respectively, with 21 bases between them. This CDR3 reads CASSSYRTQVGHYGYTF. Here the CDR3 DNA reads TGTGCCAGCAGCTCATATCGGACCCAAGTGGGGCACTATGGCTACACCTTC. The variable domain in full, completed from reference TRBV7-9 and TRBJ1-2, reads DTGVSQNPRHKITKRGQNVTFRCDPISEHNRLYWYRQTLGQGPEFLTYFQNEAQLEKSRLLSDRFSAERPKGSFSTLEIQRTEQGDSAMYLCASSSYRTQVGHYGYTFGSGTRLTVV.

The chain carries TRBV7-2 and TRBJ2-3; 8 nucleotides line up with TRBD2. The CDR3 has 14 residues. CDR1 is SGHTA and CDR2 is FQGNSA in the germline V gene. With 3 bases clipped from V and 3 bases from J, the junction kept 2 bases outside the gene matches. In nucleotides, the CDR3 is TGTGCCAGCAGCTTTAGCGGGGAGACAGATACGCAGTATTTT. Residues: CASSFSGETDTQYF.

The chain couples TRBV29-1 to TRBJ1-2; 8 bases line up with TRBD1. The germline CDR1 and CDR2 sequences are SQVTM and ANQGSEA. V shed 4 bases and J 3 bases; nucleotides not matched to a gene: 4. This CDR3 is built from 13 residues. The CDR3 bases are TGCAGCGTTGCAGGGGGCGCTGACTATGGCTACACCTTC. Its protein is CSVAGGADYGYTF.

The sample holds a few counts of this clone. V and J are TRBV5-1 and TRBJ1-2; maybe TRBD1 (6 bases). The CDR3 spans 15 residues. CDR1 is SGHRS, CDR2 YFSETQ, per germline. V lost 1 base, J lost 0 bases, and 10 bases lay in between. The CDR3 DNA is TGCGCCAGCAGCTTGATGGGGGCCGCTAACTATGGCTACACCTTC. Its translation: CASSLMGAANYGYTF.

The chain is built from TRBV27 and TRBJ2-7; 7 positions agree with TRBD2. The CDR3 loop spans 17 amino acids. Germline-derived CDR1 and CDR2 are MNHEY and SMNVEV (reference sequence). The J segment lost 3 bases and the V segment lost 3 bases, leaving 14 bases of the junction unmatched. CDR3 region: CASSFGPSGTTDYEQYF. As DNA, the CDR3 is TGTGCCAGCAGTTTCGGCCCTTCCGGGACTACCGACTACGAGCAGTACTTC.

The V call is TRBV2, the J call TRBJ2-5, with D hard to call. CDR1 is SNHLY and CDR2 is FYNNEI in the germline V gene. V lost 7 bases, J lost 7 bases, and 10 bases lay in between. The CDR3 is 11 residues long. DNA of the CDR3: TGTGCCAGCAAGCTTTTCGGGACCCAGTACTTC. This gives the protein CASKLFGTQYF.

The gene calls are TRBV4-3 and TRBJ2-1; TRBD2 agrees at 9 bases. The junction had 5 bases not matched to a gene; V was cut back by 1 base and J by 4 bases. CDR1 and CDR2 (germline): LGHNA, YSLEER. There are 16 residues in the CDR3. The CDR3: CASSQARLADYNEQFF. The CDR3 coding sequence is TGCGCCAGCAGCCAAGCGAGACTAGCGGATTACAATGAGCAGTTCTTC.

The CDR3 DNA reads as TGCGCCAGCAGCCAAGCCCCCGGTCGACAGGTAGTGCCCGGGGAGCTGTTTTTT. Protein product: CASSQAPGRQVVPGELFF. V gene TRBV4-1 combines with J gene TRBJ2-2; D might be TRBD1 (6 bases). The germline V and J ends were trimmed by 1 base and 6 bases, with 21 bases remaining between them. The CDR3 is 18 amino acids. Germline V CDR1 and CDR2: MGHRA, YSYEKL.

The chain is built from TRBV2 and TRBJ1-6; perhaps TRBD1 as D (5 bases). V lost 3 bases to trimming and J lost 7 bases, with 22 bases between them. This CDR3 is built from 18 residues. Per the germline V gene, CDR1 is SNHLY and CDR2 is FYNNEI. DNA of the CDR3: TGTGCCAGCAGTGATCCCACAGGCCACGGATGGGCGAATTCACCCCTCCACTTT. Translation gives CASSDPTGHGWANSPLHF.

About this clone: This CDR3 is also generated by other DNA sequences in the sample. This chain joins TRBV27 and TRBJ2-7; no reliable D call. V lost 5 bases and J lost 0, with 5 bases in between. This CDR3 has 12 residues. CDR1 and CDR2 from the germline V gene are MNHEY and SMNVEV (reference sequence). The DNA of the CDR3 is TGTGCCAGCAGTCCTAGCTCCTACGAGCAGTACTTC. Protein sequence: CASSPSSYEQYF.

In DNA, the CDR3 is TGTGCCAGCAGCGCTTCGGGTGCAGATACGCAGTATTTT. Its protein is CASSASGADTQYF. The chain employs TRBV9 and TRBJ2-3, with D unclear. This CDR3 spans 13 amino acids. In germline, CDR1 is SGDLS, CDR2 YYNGEE. V lost 3 bases to trimming and J lost 4 bases, with 9 bases between them.

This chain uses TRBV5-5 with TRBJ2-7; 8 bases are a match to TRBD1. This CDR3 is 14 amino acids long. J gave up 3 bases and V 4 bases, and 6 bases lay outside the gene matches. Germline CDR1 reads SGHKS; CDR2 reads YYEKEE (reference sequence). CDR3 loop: CASSPRTGSYEQYF. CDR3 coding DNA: TGTGCCAGCAGCCCCCGGACAGGGAGCTACGAGCAGTACTTC.

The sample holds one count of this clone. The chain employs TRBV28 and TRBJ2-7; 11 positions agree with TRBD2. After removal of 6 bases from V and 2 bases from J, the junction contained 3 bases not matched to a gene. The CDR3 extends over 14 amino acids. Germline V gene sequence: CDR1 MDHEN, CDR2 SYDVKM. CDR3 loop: CASRGSGRAYEQYF. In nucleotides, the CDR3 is TGTGCCAGCAGAGGTAGCGGGAGGGCCTACGAGCAGTACTTC.